Below are 18 T cell receptor beta chains sequenced from a single sample in a study of human T cells and chemical hapten exposure. Time point indicated: patch test 2, 6 weeks after DPC sensitization. As to treatment: therapeutic diphenylcyclopropenone sensitization with weekly scalp DPC. TCRdb re-analysed the RACE reads in MiXCR, keeping a single row per CDR3 protein. The sample has about 54,000 distinct CDR3 sequences, 9.5% to 10% seen once; the top ten hold approximately 1.8%. The sample here was whole blood, taken in connection with sensitization to the hapten diphenylcyclopropenone (DPC). The receptor set was obtained from a woman aged 50 to 60 with alopecia areata. Some clones in this sample may be carry-over from other donors' samples.

This clonotype was recorded a few times. The rearrangement uses TRBV24-1 and TRBJ2-1; D is possibly TRBD2 (6 bases). The V end lost 9 bases, the J end lost 6 bases, and 14 bases lay between the germline ends. Germline V lookup: CDR1 KGHDR, CDR2 SFDVKD. The CDR3 has 13 residues. DNA of the CDR3: TGTGCCACCTCAGGAGGGTATTCCAATGAGCAGTTCTTC. Its protein product is CATSGGYSNEQFF.

This clonotype was seen only a few times. The chain carries TRBV20-1 and TRBJ2-2, with 7 bases lining up with TRBD1. V trimming: 2 bases; J trimming: 1 base; junction bases outside the gene matches: 4. Germline V gene data show CDR1 as DFQATT and CDR2 as SNEGSKA (reference sequence). The CDR3 has 15 amino acids. This CDR3 is CSARRGPVNTGELFF. In DNA, the CDR3 is TGCAGTGCTAGAAGGGGGCCGGTGAACACCGGGGAGCTGTTTTTT.

This clonotype was counted many times. The genes are TRBV5-5 and TRBJ1-1; no clear D. CDR3 size: 15 residues. Trimming stripped 0 bases from V and 4 bases from J, with 13 bases between. Germline lookup yields CDR1 SGHKS and CDR2 YYEKEE (reference sequence). The CDR3: CASSLERSGSTEAFF. As DNA, the CDR3 is TGTGCCAGCAGCTTGGAGCGGTCGGGGAGCACTGAAGCTTTCTTT.

This clonotype has a handful of counts. The chain's CDR3 is CASSYTANYGYTF. CDR3 sequence (DNA): TGTGCCAGCAGTTACACCGCTAACTATGGCTACACCTTC. This chain joins TRBV28 and TRBJ1-2, with D uncertain. The CDR3 runs to 13 residues. The V end was cut by 4 bases, the J end by 0 bases, with 6 bases between. The V gene's germline CDR1 is MDHEN and CDR2 SYDVKM.

The CDR3 region has the DNA TGCGCCAGCAGCTTGTACGGAAACACCATATATTTT. This sequence encodes CASSLYGNTIYF. V is TRBV5-1 and J is TRBJ1-3; D call uncertain. V was trimmed by 1 base and J by 4 bases, leaving 3 bases between them. Looked up from germline, CDR1 is SGHRS and CDR2 is YFSETQ. This CDR3 has 12 residues.

This clonotype was counted ten times or more. The chain couples TRBV7-2 to TRBJ2-1; 10 bases fit TRBD2. The germline CDR1 and CDR2 sequences are SGHTA and FQGNSA. The CDR3 covers 15 residues. J lost 4 bases, V lost 2 bases, and 2 bases had no gene match. Written as DNA, the CDR3 is TGTGCCAGCAGCTTATCTAGCGGGAGTTACAATGAGCAGTTCTTC. It specifies CASSLSSGSYNEQFF.

The chain couples TRBV7-9 to TRBJ1-1; 8 nucleotides line up with TRBD1. The J segment lost 0 bases and the V segment lost 3 bases, leaving 3 bases of the junction unmatched. Germline V gene sequence: CDR1 SEHNR, CDR2 FQNEAQ (reference sequence). The CDR3 sequence is 15 residues long. The CDR3 loop is CASSLPGQVNTEAFF. In DNA, the CDR3 is TGTGCCAGCAGCTTGCCGGGACAGGTGAACACTGAAGCTTTCTTT.

Here the CDR3 reads CASRSGIYEQYF. The DNA of the CDR3 is TGTGCCAGCAGGAGCGGAATCTACGAGCAGTACTTC. The chain links TRBV28 to TRBJ2-7, with D perhaps matching TRBD2 (5 bases). Deletions cut 6 bases from V and 3 bases from J, with 9 bases between. Germline V CDR1 and CDR2: MDHEN, SYDVKM. This CDR3 has 12 residues.

This clonotype has a count of ten or more. The CDR3, as DNA: TGTGCCAGCACAAAGTCCGAGCCAAGGCGTTATACTGAGCAGTTCTTC. This codes for CASTKSEPRRYTEQFF. The rearrangement joins TRBV6-2 or TRBV6-3 to TRBJ2-1; D remains unclear. CDR3 size: 16 residues. Trimming shortened V by 7 bases and J by 9 bases, and 25 bases separated the two germline ends. Looked up from germline, CDR1 is MNHEY and CDR2 is SVGEGT.

This clonotype was recorded many times. The chain links TRBV25-1 to TRBJ1-6, with D tentatively TRBD1 (5 bases). The CDR3 is 14 amino acids. Germline V CDR1 and CDR2: MGHDK, SYGVNS. The V end lost 1 base, the J end lost 6 bases, and 7 bases lay between the germline ends. The CDR3 region has the DNA TGTGCCAGCAGTGAATCCGGGGGTAATTCACCCCTCCACTTT. Protein sequence: CASSESGGNSPLHF.

This chain connects TRBV5-4 to TRBJ1-2, with unresolved D. The CDR3 has 15 residues. The germline V gene has CDR1 SGHNT and CDR2 YYREEE (reference sequence). The ends were cut back, 0 bases at V and 6 bases at J, with 15 bases in the middle. As DNA, the CDR3 is TGTGCCAGCAGCTTGGGATTCTCGGGAAGCAATGGCTACACCTTC. Translation: CASSLGFSGSNGYTF.

Comment on this clonotype: This may be a read error, as it is one base from a much larger clone. The V gene is TRBV12-3 or TRBV12-4, the J gene TRBJ1-2, with D hard to call. The CDR3 has 12 residues. The CDR3 DNA reads TGTGCCAGCAGTTTAGGCACCTATGGCTGCACCTTC. It codes for CASSLGTYGCTF.

Only a few counts were recorded for this clonotype. The chain's CDR3 is CASSEGFAEVFF. In nucleotides, the CDR3 is TGTGCCAGCAGTGAAGGGTTCGCTGAGGTGTTTTTT. The chain employs TRBV6-1 and TRBJ1-4, with D unclear. This CDR3 has 12 amino acids. Trimming left V 1 base short and J 15 bases short, with 12 bases between. Germline assignment: CDR1 MNHNS and CDR2 SASEGT.

This clonotype has at least ten counts. This rearrangement joins TRBV15 to TRBJ1-5; TRBD1 matches 12 bases. Germline loops: CDR1 LNHNV, CDR2 YYDKDF (reference sequence). With V trimmed by 4 bases and J by 7 bases, 5 bases remained unmatched. The CDR3 is 15 residues long. The CDR3 loop reads CATSTGQGAGQPQHF. CDR3 sequence (DNA): TGTGCCACCAGCACGGGACAGGGGGCCGGGCAGCCCCAGCATTTT.

This clonotype has ten or more counts. Here the CDR3 DNA reads TGTGCCAGCAGCTTAGGCCCGAATCAGCCCCAGCATTTT. Encoded protein: CASSLGPNQPQHF. The chain uses TRBV7-2 and TRBJ1-5; unclear D gene. This CDR3 contains 13 residues. V lost 1 base to trimming and J lost 4 bases, with 5 bases between them. Per the germline V gene, CDR1 is SGHTA and CDR2 is FQGNSA.

This clonotype was found many times. The rearrangement joins TRBV12-3 or TRBV12-4 to TRBJ2-5, with 9 bases fitting TRBD1. J lost 4 bases, V lost 6 bases, and 6 bases had no gene match. The CDR3 contains 14 residues. The CDR3 sequence: CASRRTGERETQYF. CDR3 sequence (DNA): TGTGCCAGCAGGCGGACAGGGGAGCGAGAGACCCAGTACTTC.

The J gene is TRBJ1-6, the V gene TRBV11-2; 7 positions match TRBD1. The CDR3 extends over 16 amino acids. Looked up from germline, CDR1 is SGHAT and CDR2 is FQNNGV. The V gene end was trimmed by 5 bases and the J gene end by 8 bases; junction bases not matched to a gene: 12. The CDR3 is CASSPQAGTVHSPLHF. CDR3 DNA: TGTGCCAGCAGCCCACAGGCCGGGACAGTACATTCACCCCTCCACTTT.

This clonotype came up many times. Here the CDR3 reads CATSESTEYQETQYF. In DNA, the CDR3 is TGTGCCACCAGTGAATCGACAGAGTACCAAGAGACCCAGTACTTC. The rearrangement links TRBV24-1 to TRBJ2-5, with a possible D match to TRBD1 (5 bases). V shed 4 bases and J shed 0 bases, with 11 bases lying between them. Germline CDR1 KGHDR, CDR2 SFDVKD. The CDR3 is 15 amino acids.